This T cell receptor (beta chain) was captured in a study of blood T cell repertoires in COVID-19. Study summary: Sites across the United States, Italy and Spain contributed samples from acute and convalescent COVID-19. The cDNA or gDNA used as material had been derived from T cells, B-cell-depleted T cells, or PBMCs.

V was shortened by 5 bases and J by 4 bases, with 16 bases between the two germline ends. The CDR3 loop spans 14 amino acids. Per the germline V gene, CDR1 is SGHRS and CDR2 is YFSETQ. Clones were sequenced by immunoSEQ multiplex PCR, and TCRdb holds only the in-frame ones, with some missing. Among 250,000 or so clones listed, about 90% were seen once. The sequencing sample was made of PBMCs or T cells enriched from blood (not recorded which). The clonotype was recovered from a man aged 50 to 59 who had been exposed to COVID-19. The chain employs TRBV5-1 and TRBJ2-7, with no clear D. CDR3 in amino acids: CASSASANVYEQYF. CDR3 nucleotides: TGCGCCAGCAGTGCGAGTGCCAACGTATACGAGCAGTACTTC.